Here is one T cell receptor beta chain with its context. This entry is derived from a study of blood T cell repertoires in COVID-19. For the study at large: The cDNA or gDNA used as material had been derived from T cells, B-cell-depleted T cells, or PBMCs.

TCRdb's table, derived via immunoSEQ multiplex PCR, lists solely in-frame clones and lacks some. The table has around 69,000 clones, roughly 80% seen once. CDR3 length: 15 residues. The V end lost 0 bases, the J end lost 1 base, and 10 bases lay between the germline ends. CDR1 SGHDT and CDR2 YYEEEE come from the germline V gene. Sequenced material: peripheral blood. The chain recombines TRBV5-6 with TRBJ1-1; D ambiguous. The sequence was obtained from a woman aged 60-75 years with acute or convalescent COVID-19. CDR3 protein: CASSLEEYANTEAFF. CDR3 coding DNA: TGTGCCAGCAGCTTGGAGGAGTATGCGAACACTGAAGCTTTCTTT.